This T cell receptor (beta chain) is drawn from a study of blood T cell repertoires in COVID-19. As for the study in general: COVID-19 samples, acute and convalescent, were from the United States, Italy and Spain. The cDNA or gDNA used as material had been derived from T cells, B-cell-depleted T cells, or PBMCs.

Data came from immunoSEQ multiplex PCR; TCRdb stores just in-frame clones and leaves some out. Among roughly 47,000 clones listed, over 75% were seen once. The CDR3 totals 18 residues. Deletions cut 5 bases from V and 0 bases from J, with 20 bases between. CDR1 is KGHSH, CDR2 LQKENI, per germline. This TCR derives from a man in his forties or fifties with acute or convalescent COVID-19. Source material: peripheral blood. The chain recombines TRBV18 with TRBJ1-3, with D maybe TRBD1 (6 bases). The CDR3 nucleotides are TGTGCCAGCTCAGAATACAAAGGGGGTTTCAACTCTGGAAACACCATATATTTT. This sequence encodes CASSEYKGGFNSGNTIYF.